Below, 4 T cell receptor beta chains from the same sample are listed, as sequenced in a study of T-cell memory formation after mild COVID-19. Each CDR3 protein is one row after TCRdb ran MiXCR on the 5' RACE reads. The sample carries approximately 180,000 distinct CDR3 sequences, roughly 17% recorded once. The sequencing sample was made of PBMCs or a T cell subset sorted from them (not recorded which). All receptors come from an adult woman who had mild COVID-19 (a few samples of this study predate the infection). Cell type and time point are not known.

This chain joins TRBV18 and TRBJ2-1, with D uncertain. Germline assignment: CDR1 KGHSH and CDR2 LQKENI. V was clipped by 0 bases and J by 9 bases, with 6 bases between them. This CDR3 spans 12 amino acids. CDR3 coding DNA: TGTGCCAGCTCACCACCGGTCCCTGAGCAGTTCTTC. Translation: CASSPPVPEQFF.

J is TRBJ1-3 and V is TRBV9; D gene ambiguous. Trimming shortened V by 3 bases and J by 7 bases, and 8 bases separated the two germline ends. Germline V gives CDR1 SGDLS, CDR2 YYNGEE. The CDR3 runs 12 residues. The chain's CDR3 is CASSAISNTIYF. DNA for the CDR3: TGTGCCAGCAGCGCAATCTCGAACACCATATATTTT.

This clonotype was observed a few times. Given a much more abundant clone one base away, this may be a read error. This chain joins TRBV7-8 and TRBJ2-1; D unclear. There are 14 residues in the CDR3. The V end lost 0 bases, the J end lost 2 bases, and 5 bases lay between the germline ends. Germline CDR1 reads SGHVS; CDR2 reads FQNEAQ. As DNA, the CDR3 is TGTGCCAGCAGCTTAGCGGGAACCTACAATGAGCAGTTCTTC. Protein sequence: CASSLAGTYNEQFF.

This clonotype was found a few times. The chain couples TRBV6-1 to TRBJ1-5; possibly TRBD1 for D (5 bases). V lost 2 bases, J lost 7 bases, and 18 bases lay in between. The CDR3 is made up of 16 amino acids. Germline-derived CDR1 and CDR2 are MNHNS and SASEGT. DNA for the CDR3: TGTGCCAGCAGTGAATTGAGGGCCGGGGCGGGGCAGCCCCAGCATTTT. Its translation is CASSELRAGAGQPQHF.